The clone carrying this T cell receptor beta chain was counted between two and nine times. Patients from Seattle were sampled longitudinally, starting during active infection. The CDR3 extends over 13 amino acids. Germline V gene lookup returns CDR1 MNHEY and CDR2 SVGAGI. V was shortened by 0 bases and J by 8 bases, with 8 bases between the two germline ends. This entry is derived from a study of blood T cell repertoires in COVID-19. Study overall: COVID-19 samples, acute and convalescent, were from the United States, Italy and Spain. Nucleic acid was either cDNA or gDNA, and it came from T cells, B-cell-depleted T cells, or PBMCs.

Per the study methods: Estimation of nucleated cell counts was performed using reference gene primer amplification. Assay used: immunoSEQ multiplex PCR; TCRdb lists only in-frame clones, some missing. The DNA gave D and trimming, while V, J and clone size come from that table. The sample yields roughly 170,000 clones, approximately 79% seen once. The rearrangement uses TRBV6-5 and TRBJ2-1; no firm D call. Sequences were obtained from peripheral blood. This TCR was sampled from a woman aged 55-70 years with COVID-19, enrolled during active disease. The CDR3 region is CASSYSSRDEQFF. CDR3 DNA sequence: TGTGCCAGCAGTTACTCATCTCGTGATGAGCAGTTCTTC.